This TCR beta chain was obtained from a study of Ad26.COV2.S vaccination and SARS-CoV-2 variants. About the research overall: Intramuscular Ad26.COV2.S doses were given once or twice, 56 days apart. Regarding the study as a whole: Vaccine and placebo recipients had similar non-spike TCR breadth.

The protocol was immunoSEQ multiplex PCR, while the TCRdb copy is restricted to in-frame clones and leaves out a portion. The repertoire consists of approximately 300,000 clones, with roughly 86% occurring once and the leading ten covering 1.5% to 2%. The length of the CDR3 is 14 residues. Germline V gives CDR1 ENHRY, CDR2 SYGVKD. Unmatched junction bases numbered 6, after V lost 4 bases and J lost 4 bases. Points on this clone: Its specificity is unknown.

The treatment was: some 20 received Ad26.COV2.S at low or high dose, single or two shots; about 5 received placebo; per-sample allocation not given. Samples analyzed were those drawn on day 63 after the first vaccine or placebo injection. The starting material was peripheral blood, obtained in a trial of Ad26.COV2.S vaccine versus placebo. The TCR comes from a person aged 18-60 years who received the Ad26.COV2.S COVID-19 vaccine or a placebo. The rearrangement links TRBV10-3 to TRBJ1-1; TRBD1 aligns across 7 bases. Here the CDR3 DNA reads TGTGCCATCAGTGCAGAACAGGGGATCACTGAAGCTTTCTTT. It codes for CAISAEQGITEAFF.